This TCR beta chain was captured in a study of cytomegalovirus exposure and HLA in healthy donors (TCRdb year 2017). At the level of the whole study: In an earlier analysis of 587 of the donors, 276 Gb of sequence data and roughly 100 million unique TCR beta sequences from approximately 180 million T cells were reported. Roughly 300 gigabases of sequencing data and approximately 80 million unique TCR sequences were included in an early release covering around 600 HLA-typed donors. Among the roughly 400 genotyped donors, approximately 77% belonged to the genetic ancestry cluster associated with self-reported Caucasian donors. The study was designed to test whether signatures of past pathogen exposure could be identified by cataloging public T cell receptors. The study profiled the T cell repertoires of 500 to 800 subjects by immunosequencing and related them to cytomegalovirus serostatus. In addition to the first cohort of hundreds of subjects, a separate validation cohort of 120 different subjects was used. To predict cytomegalovirus infection status, the study combined high-throughput TCR immunosequencing, statistical association of individual TCRs with disease status, and machine learning. In a later analysis, previously published TCR beta repertoires from fewer than 750 donors were re-analyzed and high-resolution HLA genotyping was added so that TCR occurrence patterns could be studied. Rather than using new phenotypic data, the later analysis identified candidate immune exposures from TCR beta sequences and from how often those sequences occurred across donors. An earlier analysis of approximately 580 of the donors used high-throughput TCR beta sequencing to judge whether each TCR beta V gene segment behaved as functional or pseudogenic. Alongside the repertoire data, information on donor age, sex, ethnicity and CMV serostatus was compiled. A later genetic analysis used genome-wide SNP genotypes for about three fifths of the 666 donors, treating that subset as a discovery cohort. Every discovery cohort repertoire had been produced on one sequencing platform. HLA typing covered class I and class II loci at four-digit resolution. Typing coverage varied by locus: roughly 629-630 donors for A, B, C, DRB1 and DQB1; about 520 for DQA1; more than 600 for DPA1; fewer than 480 for DPB1. About five DR-DQ haplotypes were handled as single units for association and clustering because linkage in the cohort was strong. Among around 400 genotyped donors of the cohort, an average of approximately 200,000 unique TCR beta nucleotide sequences was sequenced per donor, of which approximately 18% were non-productive. Paper-wide results and their limitations: A total of fewer than 200 TCR beta chains were listed by the study as associated with cytomegalovirus. Because HLA typing was unavailable for some donors at each locus, only the typed subset was used in association tests. Compared with the roughly 670-donor mean, donors in an Asian-associated ancestry cluster had fewer N-insertions in productive TCRs, according to a later genetic analysis. In a later analysis, the rate of TCR association differed among HLA loci, with DRB1 alleles having the most associated TCRs and HLA-C alleles having the fewest. Approximately 18 rarely observed V segments, including chromosome 9 orphons, were excluded from the earlier analysis of about 600 of the donors because counts were too low. CMV serostatus was the only immune exposure information available for the cohort. Most TCR sequences were seen in very few donors, while some public TCRs were found in many individuals. A later analysis found that HLA-associated TCR beta chains were more clonally expanded and had lower generation probabilities than equally common non-associated chains. Some IMGT-functional V segments, including TRBV6-2 and TRBV6-3, could not be told apart with the 87-base-pair reads, so those segments were excluded. In a later analysis, several top co-occurrence clusters were reported to appear linked to parvovirus B19, influenza, CMV and Epstein-Barr virus. When HLA alleles, especially DR and DQ, strongly co-occurred, attributing TCR associations to individual alleles was difficult. A further reported finding was that TCR beta sequences accurately predicted the HLA-A and HLA-B alleles for most subjects in the first cohort. The authors suggested that the approach could potentially be generalized to other disease states and immunological phenotypes. In vitro tests confirmed that a few of the cytomegalovirus-associated TCR beta chains recognize cytomegalovirus antigens. Broadly in line with IMGT annotations, most TCR beta V segments showed up in productive rearrangements about 87% or about 30% of the time in an earlier analysis of about 500 of the donors. In a later analysis, 15,000 to 20,000 TCR beta sequences were associated with specific HLA alleles at a false discovery rate of 0.05. Roughly uniform sequencing depth across donors was assumed in presence/absence analyses, although this assumption may not hold. The classifier was reported to diagnose cytomegalovirus status with high specificity and sensitivity in both the original and validation cohorts. Correlated functional status among segregating V segments might be attributable to linkage disequilibrium, but an unknown experimental factor could not be ruled out. A later analysis found that most CMV-associated TCR beta chains appeared HLA-restricted, with HLA associations seemingly driven largely by CMV exposure. The sequencing pipeline was judged likely to have produced a cluster of highly shared sequence variants as a technical artifact. Only TCR beta chains were sequenced in this cohort, and the absence of alpha or paired-chain data limited detectable features. V-gene and J-gene trimming of TCR beta chains was associated with a missense DCLRE1C variant in a later genetic analysis, and the association was replicated in an independent cohort.

This clone was seen once. Its antigen remains undetermined. Per-nucleotide qualities are absent, and no much larger clonotype sits a single base away. The cohort was made up of 650 to 700 healthy bone marrow donors. At the time of sampling, all cohort members were nominally healthy, though unrecorded immune exposures were likely present. The donor tested CMV seropositive and was one of the 289 seropositive cohort members. Each donor provided a peripheral blood sample, and peripheral blood mononuclear cells were used for TCR beta sequencing. The Qiagen DNeasy Blood Extraction Kit was used to extract genomic DNA from the blood cell samples. The library was built by means of the immunoSEQ multiplex PCR assay. A mixture of 60 forward primers for TCR Vbeta segments and 13 reverse primers for TCR Jbeta segments was used in the multiplex PCR. A multiplex PCR assay on genomic DNA amplified the CDR3 region of rearranged TCR beta genes. The amplified TCR beta libraries were sequenced on the Illumina HiSeq System as 87-base-pair reads. The authors' pipeline ran thus. In a later analysis, tens of millions of unique TCR beta chains were counted across the roughly 670 repertoires, and roughly 11 million of these chains were shared by at least two donors. Raw reads were error-corrected and collapsed into unique sequences by a nearest-neighbor algorithm in which closely related sequences were merged to remove PCR and sequencing errors. V, D and J gene segments were assigned by aligning CDR3 sequences to IMGT reference sequences. Each retained sequence needed at least a six-nucleotide match to both a V gene segment and a J gene segment. A rearrangement counted as productive if the CDR3 had no stop codons and remained in frame with V and J, and every other rearrangement counted as non-productive. CDR3 was defined by IMGT convention, running from the second conserved V-encoded cysteine to the conserved J-encoded phenylalanine. The earlier analysis of 587 of the donors excluded any sequence lacking an unambiguous match to a single V gene segment. In an earlier analysis of a few hundred of the donors, V segments were called functional above 56.7% productive rearrangements and were called segregating when the between-donor standard deviation exceeded 5%. To diagnose cytomegalovirus status from the catalog of TCR beta chain sequences, a statistical classification framework was built. In a later analysis, V and J genes were assigned by comparing TCR nucleotide sequences against IMGT/GENE-DB human TR gene sequences. In a later analysis, CDR3 sequences and most-parsimonious VDJ recombination scenarios were assigned using the TCRdist pipeline. In a later analysis, every TCR beta chain was defined by the combination of its CDR3 amino acid sequence and its V-gene family, and reads without a unique V-gene family were dropped. A later analysis removed 500 to 600 highly shared, low-generation-probability nucleotide sequences to deal with suspected cross-contamination and a sequencing artifact. In a later analysis, a clonal expansion index was calculated for each public chain from normalized within-repertoire ranks of inferred template counts. In a later analysis, generation probabilities were computed with a VDJ recombination model fitted to out-of-frame rearrangements, and the resulting probabilities were checked against IGoR. In a later analysis, TCR-TCR, TCR-HLA and TCR-CMV co-occurrence was scored with hypergeometric tests, and a repertoire-size bias correction was applied to TCR pairs. False discovery rates were estimated in a later analysis by permuting HLA or CMV assignments 20 times. In a later analysis, co-occurring TCRs were grouped with DBSCAN, and TCRdist sequence similarity was added when clustering was performed within HLA-allele-positive subsets. For co-occurrence clustering, repertoires with fewer than 30,000 or more than 120,000 public chains were excluded, along with five or six repertoires with anomalous nucleotide sharing. TCRdb obtained this table from immuneACCESS and retained in-frame rearrangements with V and J assigned. These tables miss some clones; where compared with another copy, unresolved V genes account for less than half of the shortfall, and the remainder is unexplained. The DNA was the basis for D and trimming; V, J and clone size are from that table. Here the sample has 90,000 to 120,000 clones; about 74% occur a single time. The leading ten clones occupy 14% of the sample.

From the cysteine through the phenylalanine, the CDR3 covers 15 amino acids. The read is trimmed to its CDR3 DNA, 45 bases read in frame from base 1. The CDR1 and CDR2 encoded by the germline V gene are SGHDT and YYEEEE. Germline trimming: 0 bases from V, 2 bases from J; junction bases outside gene matches: 2. The receptor was isolated from a woman aged 40 to 50 in good health and CMV-seropositive. The chain is encoded by TRBV5-6 joined to TRBJ1-3; 7 bases in the junction line up with TRBD1. The sample consisted of PBMCs. The CDR3 sequence is CASSLGQGAGNTIYF. At the DNA level, the sequence is TGTGCCAGCAGCTTGGGACAGGGCGCTGGAAACACCATATATTTT.